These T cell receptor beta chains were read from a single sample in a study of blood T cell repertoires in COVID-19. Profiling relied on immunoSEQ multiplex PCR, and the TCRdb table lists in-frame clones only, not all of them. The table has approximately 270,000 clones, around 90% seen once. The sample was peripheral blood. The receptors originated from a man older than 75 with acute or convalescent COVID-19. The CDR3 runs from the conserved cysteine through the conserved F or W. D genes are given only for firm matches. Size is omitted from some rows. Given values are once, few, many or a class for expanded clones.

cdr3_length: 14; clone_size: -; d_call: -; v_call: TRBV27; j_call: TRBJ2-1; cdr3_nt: TGTGCCAGCAGTTTATGGAGCTCCTACAATGAGCAGTTCTTC; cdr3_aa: CASSLWSSYNEQFF
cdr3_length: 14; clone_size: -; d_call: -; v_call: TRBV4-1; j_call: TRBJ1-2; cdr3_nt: TGCGCCAGCAGCCAAGGTGAAGGGGACTATGGCTACACCTTC; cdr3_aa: CASSQGEGDYGYTF
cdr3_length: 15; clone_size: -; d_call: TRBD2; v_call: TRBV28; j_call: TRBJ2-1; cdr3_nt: TGTGCCAGCAGTTTGGTGACTAGCGGGCTCAATGAGCAGTTCTTC; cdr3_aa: CASSLVTSGLNEQFF
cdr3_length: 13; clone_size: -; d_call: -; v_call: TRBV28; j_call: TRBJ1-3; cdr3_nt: TGTGCCAGCAGTTTACTTCCGGTCGGCGGGCTATATTTT; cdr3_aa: CASSLLPVGGLYF
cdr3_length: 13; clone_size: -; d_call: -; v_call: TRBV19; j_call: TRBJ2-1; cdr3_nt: TGTGCCAGTAGCCTTCGGGGCTACAATGAGCAGTTCTTC; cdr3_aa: CASSLRGYNEQFF
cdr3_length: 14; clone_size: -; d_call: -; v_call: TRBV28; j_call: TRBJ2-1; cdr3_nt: TGTGCCAGCAGTCCATCGAGAAGCCGCAATGAGCAGTTCTTC; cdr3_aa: CASSPSRSRNEQFF
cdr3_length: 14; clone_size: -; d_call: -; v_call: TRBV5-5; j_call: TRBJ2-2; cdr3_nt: TGTGCCAGCAGCTTGACAGGGCAGACCGGGGAGCTGTTTTTT; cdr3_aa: CASSLTGQTGELFF
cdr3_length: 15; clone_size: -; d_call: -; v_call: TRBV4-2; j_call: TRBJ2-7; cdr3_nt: TGTGCCAGCAGCCAAGAACGGAGGGGGCACTACGAGCAGTACTTC; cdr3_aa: CASSQERRGHYEQYF
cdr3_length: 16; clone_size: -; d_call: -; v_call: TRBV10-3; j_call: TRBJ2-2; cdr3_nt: TGTGCCATCAAGCTGGAGGGGCAGAGATTCACCGGGGAGCTGTTTTTT; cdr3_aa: CAIKLEGQRFTGELFF
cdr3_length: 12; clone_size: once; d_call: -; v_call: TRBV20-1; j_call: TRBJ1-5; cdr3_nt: TGCAGTGCTAGTACTGGTTCTCAGCCCCAGCATTTT; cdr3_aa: CSASTGSQPQHF
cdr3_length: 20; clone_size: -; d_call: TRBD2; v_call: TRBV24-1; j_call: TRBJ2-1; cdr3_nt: TGTGCCACCAGTGATCCGAAAAGGCTAGCGGGAGGCTCCCGCTACAATGAGCAGTTCTTC; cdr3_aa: CATSDPKRLAGGSRYNEQFF
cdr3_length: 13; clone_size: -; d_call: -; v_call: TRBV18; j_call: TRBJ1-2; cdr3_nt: TGTGCCAGCTCACCACCGCGGGGGCTTGGCTACACCTTC; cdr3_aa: CASSPPRGLGYTF
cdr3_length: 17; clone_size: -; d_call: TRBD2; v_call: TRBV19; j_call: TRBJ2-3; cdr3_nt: TGTGCCAGTAGTATAGCTACTAGCGGGAGAGGCACAGATACGCAGTATTTT; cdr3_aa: CASSIATSGRGTDTQYF
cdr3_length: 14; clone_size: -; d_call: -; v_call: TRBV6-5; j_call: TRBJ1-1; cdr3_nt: TGTGCCAGCAGGTGGGGGCGGTTTGTCACTGAAGCTTTCTTT; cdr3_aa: CASRWGRFVTEAFF
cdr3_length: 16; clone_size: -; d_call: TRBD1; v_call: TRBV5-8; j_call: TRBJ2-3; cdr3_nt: TGTGCCAGCAGCCGCGGGACAGGGGGGAAGGCAGATACGCAGTATTTT; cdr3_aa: CASSRGTGGKADTQYF
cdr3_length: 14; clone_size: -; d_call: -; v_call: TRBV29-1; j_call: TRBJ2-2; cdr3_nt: TGCAGCGTCGCCGGGGTTTGGGACACCGGGGAGCTGTTTTTT; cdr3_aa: CSVAGVWDTGELFF
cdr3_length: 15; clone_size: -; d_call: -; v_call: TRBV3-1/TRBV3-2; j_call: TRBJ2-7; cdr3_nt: TGTGCCAGCAGCCCAGAACTAGCGAAGGGGGGGGAGCAGTACTTC; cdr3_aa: CASSPELAKGGEQYF
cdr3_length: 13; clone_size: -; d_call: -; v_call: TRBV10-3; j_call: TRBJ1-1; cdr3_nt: TGTGCCATCAGTGAGTTAGTGAACACTGAAGCTTTCTTT; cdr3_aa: CAISELVNTEAFF
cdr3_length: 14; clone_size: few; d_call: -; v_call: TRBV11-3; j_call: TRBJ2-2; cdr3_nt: TGTGCCAGCAGGCTAGGATTTTCCACCGGGGAGCTGTTTTTT; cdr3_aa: CASRLGFSTGELFF
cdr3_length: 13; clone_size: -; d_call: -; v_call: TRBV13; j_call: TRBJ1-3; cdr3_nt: TGTGCCAGCAGCTTAACAGGCGGAAACACCATATATTTT; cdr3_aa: CASSLTGGNTIYF
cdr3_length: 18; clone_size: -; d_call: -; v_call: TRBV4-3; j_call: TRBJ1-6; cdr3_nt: TGCGCCAGCAGCCAAGTCATTGCTGCGAGCTCCTATAATTCACCCCTCCACTTT; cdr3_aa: CASSQVIAASSYNSPLHF
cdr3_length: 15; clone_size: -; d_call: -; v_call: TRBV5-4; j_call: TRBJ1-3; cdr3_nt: TGTGCCAGCAGCCCTAAGGAGAGCTCTGGAAACACCATATATTTT; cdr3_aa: CASSPKESSGNTIYF
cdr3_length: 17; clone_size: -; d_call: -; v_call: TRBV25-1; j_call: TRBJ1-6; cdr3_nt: TGTGCCAGCAGTGAATTTGGGGCAGGGCGGTTAGGATCACCCCTCCACTTT; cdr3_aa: CASSEFGAGRLGSPLHF
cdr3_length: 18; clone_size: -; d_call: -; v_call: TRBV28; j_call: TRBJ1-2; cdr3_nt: TGTGCCAGCAGTCCTACGTTCGAGGTCGGCAACCTAGCGAATGGCTACACCTTC; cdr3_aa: CASSPTFEVGNLANGYTF
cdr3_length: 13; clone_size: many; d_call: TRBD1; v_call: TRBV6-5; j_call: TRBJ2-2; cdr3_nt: TGTGCCAGGGGACAGGGAAACACCGGGGAGCTGTTTTTT; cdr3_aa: CARGQGNTGELFF
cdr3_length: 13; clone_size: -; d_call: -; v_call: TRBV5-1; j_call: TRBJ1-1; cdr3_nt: TGCGCCAGCAGCCGGGGGACGAACACTGAAGCTTTCTTT; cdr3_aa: CASSRGTNTEAFF
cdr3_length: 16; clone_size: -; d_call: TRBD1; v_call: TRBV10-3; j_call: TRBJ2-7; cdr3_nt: TGTGCCATCAGGAGCAGTTTGACAGGGCCCTTTTACGAGCAGTACTTC; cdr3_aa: CAIRSSLTGPFYEQYF
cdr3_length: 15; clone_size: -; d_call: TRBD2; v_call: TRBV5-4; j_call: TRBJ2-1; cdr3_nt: TGTGCCAGCAGTCCGGGGACTAGCGGGATGGTTGAGCAGTTCTTC; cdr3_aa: CASSPGTSGMVEQFF
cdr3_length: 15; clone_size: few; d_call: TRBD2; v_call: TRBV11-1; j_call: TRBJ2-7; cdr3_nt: TGTGCCAGCAGCTTAGGAAGGACTAGCGGGGGATCGGAGTACTTC; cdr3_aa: CASSLGRTSGGSEYF
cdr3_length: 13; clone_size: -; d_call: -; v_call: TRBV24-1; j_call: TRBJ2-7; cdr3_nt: TGTGCCAGGGGCCCCCTATGGCCCTACGAGCAGTACTTC; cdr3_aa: CARGPLWPYEQYF
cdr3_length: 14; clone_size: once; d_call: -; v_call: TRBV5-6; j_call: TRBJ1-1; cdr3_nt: TGTGCCAGCAGCTTGAATTTAATGAACACTGAAGCTTTCTTT; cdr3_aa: CASSLNLMNTEAFF
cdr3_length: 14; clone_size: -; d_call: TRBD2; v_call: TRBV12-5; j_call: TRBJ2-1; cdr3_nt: TGTGCTAGTGTTCTAGCGGGGGGGTGGAATGAGCAGTTCTTC; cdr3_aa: CASVLAGGWNEQFF
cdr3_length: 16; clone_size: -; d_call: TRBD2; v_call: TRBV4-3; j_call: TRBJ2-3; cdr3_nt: TGCGCCAGCAGCCTACTAGCGGGGCTTAGCACAGATACGCAGTATTTT; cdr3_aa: CASSLLAGLSTDTQYF
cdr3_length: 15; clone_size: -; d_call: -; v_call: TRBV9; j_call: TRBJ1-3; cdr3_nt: TGTGCCAGCAGTCCCAACAGGGCGTCTGGAAACACCATATATTTT; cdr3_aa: CASSPNRASGNTIYF
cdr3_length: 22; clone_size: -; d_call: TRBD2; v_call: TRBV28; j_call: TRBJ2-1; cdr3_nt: TGTGCCAGCAGTTTAACGCTTCCAGGACTAGCGGCGGAGGTGAATGTGTACAATGAGCAGTTCTTC; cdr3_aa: CASSLTLPGLAAEVNVYNEQFF
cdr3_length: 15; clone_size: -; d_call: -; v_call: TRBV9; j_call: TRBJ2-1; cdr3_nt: TGTGCCAGCAGCCCCTTGGGGGGGGCCGTCAATGAGCAGTTCTTC; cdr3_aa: CASSPLGGAVNEQFF
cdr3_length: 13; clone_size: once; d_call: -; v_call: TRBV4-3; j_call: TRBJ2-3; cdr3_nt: TGCGCCAGCAGCCTCTCTCGCACAGATACGCAGTATTTT; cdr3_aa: CASSLSRTDTQYF